One sample yielded the 28 T cell receptor beta chains listed below, sequenced in a study of T cells in localized non-small cell lung cancer. Sequenced by immunoSEQ multiplex PCR; TCRdb stores in-frame clones only, minus some. Of about 27,000 clones detected, 90% appear once; the ten largest clones hold approximately 0.99%. Sequenced here: peripheral blood, sampled before any cancer treatment. The source is a woman aged 40-75 years with stage I lung adenocarcinoma.

This chain joins TRBV28 and TRBJ2-5; 7 nucleotides align to TRBD1. The CDR3 consists of 15 residues. CDR1 is MDHEN, CDR2 SYDVKM, per germline. V gave up 3 bases and J gave up 1 base; unmatched junction bases: 5. The CDR3 reads CASSFQTGFQETQYF. In DNA, the CDR3 is TGTGCCAGCAGTTTCCAGACAGGGTTCCAAGAGACCCAGTACTTC.

The J gene is TRBJ2-7, the V gene TRBV6-6, with 8 nucleotides matching TRBD1. CDR1 and CDR2 (germline): MNHNY, SVGAGI (reference sequence). The V gene end was trimmed by 4 bases and the J gene end by 2 bases; junction bases not matched to a gene: 4. This CDR3 has 14 residues. CDR3 loop: CASSSRTGTYEQYF. In DNA form, the CDR3 reads TGTGCCAGCAGTTCTCGGACAGGGACCTACGAGCAGTACTTC.

This chain uses TRBV7-2 with TRBJ2-7; D is uncertain. The CDR3 extends over 13 amino acids. V lost 5 bases, J lost 4 bases, and 12 bases lay in between. The germline gives CDR1 SGHTA, CDR2 FQGNSA. CDR3 amino acids: CASSRPGGYEQYF. The CDR3, as DNA: TGTGCCAGCAGCCGCCCCGGTGGATACGAGCAGTACTTC.

V gene TRBV9 combines with J gene TRBJ2-1; 12 bases are a match to TRBD2. V was clipped by 0 bases and J by 10 bases; unmatched bases: 8. The germline V gene encodes CDR1 SGDLS and CDR2 YYNGEE. The CDR3 extends over 16 amino acids. The CDR3 spells CASSVGGLAGLEEQFF. The CDR3 DNA reads as TGTGCCAGCAGCGTAGGCGGACTAGCGGGACTGGAAGAGCAGTTCTTC.

The chain couples TRBV2 to TRBJ1-5; tentative D call: TRBD1 (6 bases). Per germline, CDR1 SNHLY and CDR2 FYNNEI. V dropped 7 bases and J dropped 3 bases, with 10 bases sitting between them. This CDR3 comprises 13 residues. This CDR3 is CASTRDTNQPQHF. CDR3 in DNA: TGTGCCAGCACGCGGGACACCAATCAGCCCCAGCATTTT.

The CDR3 bases are TGTGCCAGCAGGGACAGACCTCACAATGAGCAGTTCTTC. Its protein product is CASRDRPHNEQFF. This rearrangement joins TRBV27 to TRBJ2-1, with D possibly being TRBD1 (6 bases). CDR3 length: 13 amino acids. Looked up from germline, CDR1 is MNHEY and CDR2 is SMNVEV (reference sequence). Deletions cut 6 bases from V and 5 bases from J, with 11 bases between.

The chain employs TRBV28 and TRBJ2-5; D might be TRBD2 (6 bases). Germline CDR1 reads MDHEN; CDR2 reads SYDVKM. Trimming stripped 5 bases from V and 8 bases from J, with 15 bases between. The CDR3 sequence is 13 residues long. The DNA of the CDR3 is TGTGCCAGCAGTCCTCCGGGACTTCATACCCAGTACTTC. Protein: CASSPPGLHTQYF.

This chain joins TRBV5-1 and TRBJ2-2; TRBD1 agrees at 7 bases. This CDR3 has 13 residues. V dropped 8 bases and J dropped 2; count of bases not matched to a gene: 3. Germline V gives CDR1 SGHRS, CDR2 YFSETQ. DNA for the CDR3: TGCGCCAGTCGGGACAGCAACACCGGGGAGCTGTTTTTT. Protein product: CASRDSNTGELFF.

This clone is medium-sized. The gene calls are TRBV19 and TRBJ1-5, with D uncertain. The CDR3 loop spans 15 amino acids. Germline V CDR1 and CDR2: LNHDA, SQIVND (reference sequence). Trimming stripped 5 bases from V and 2 bases from J, with 13 bases between. The CDR3: CASSLWGTGNQPQHF. The CDR3 region has the DNA TGTGCCAGTAGTTTATGGGGAACGGGCAATCAGCCCCAGCATTTT.

The chain is built from TRBV6-4 and TRBJ2-1, with 7 bases lining up with TRBD2. Germline V CDR1 and CDR2: MRHNA, SNTAGT. This CDR3 spans 14 amino acids. J lost 8 bases, V lost 5 bases, and 9 bases had no gene match. The CDR3 DNA sequence: TGTGCCAGCAGTCGCGGGGGTGAACCCGATGAGCAGTTCTTC. This translates into CASSRGGEPDEQFF.

The V gene is TRBV6-5, the J gene TRBJ1-2, with TRBD1 as a possible D gene (6 bases). The CDR3 runs 12 residues. Per the germline V gene, CDR1 is MNHEY and CDR2 is SVGAGI. Trimming pared 6 bases from V and 7 bases from J, leaving 12 bases between. As DNA, the CDR3 is TGTGCCAGCAGACTACAGGGTGTTGGCTACACCTTC. Translating it yields CASRLQGVGYTF.

The chain employs TRBV7-3 and TRBJ2-1, with 7 bases matching TRBD2. Germline V gives CDR1 SGHTA, CDR2 FQGTGA. V trimming: 5 bases; J trimming: 0 bases; junction bases outside the gene matches: 7. This CDR3 contains 16 residues. CDR3 bases: TGTGCCAGCAGCCCTAGCGGTTATAGCTCCTACAATGAGCAGTTCTTC. The encoded protein is CASSPSGYSSYNEQFF.

DNA for the CDR3: TGCGCCAGCAGCTTGGAGAGCGGGAAGTACAATGAGCAGTTCTTC. Translating gives CASSLESGKYNEQFF. The genes are TRBV5-1 and TRBJ2-1; the match to TRBD2 covers 7 bases. Germline V gene lookup returns CDR1 SGHRS and CDR2 YFSETQ. This CDR3 contains 15 residues. The V gene end was trimmed by 0 bases and the J gene end by 4 bases; junction bases not matched to a gene: 4.

The rearrangement uses TRBV6-1 and TRBJ1-1; D not resolved. Trimming removed 8 bases at V and 6 bases at J, with 10 bases between. CDR1 MNHNS and CDR2 SASEGT come from the germline V gene. The CDR3 is 11 residues long. The CDR3 DNA is TGTGCCAGCGGTCGTGGTGCTGAAGCTTTCTTT. Amino acids: CASGRGAEAFF.

The chain employs TRBV6-5 and TRBJ1-5; D not certain. Trimming shortened V by 6 bases and J by 0 bases, and 9 bases separated the two germline ends. Germline-derived CDR1 and CDR2 are MNHEY and SVGAGI. The CDR3 is made up of 14 amino acids. The CDR3: CASSPINSNQPQHF. The CDR3 bases are TGTGCCAGCAGCCCTATTAATAGCAATCAGCCCCAGCATTTT.

This clone was observed a single time. The V call is TRBV4-3, the J call TRBJ2-1, with D unclear. The germline CDR1 and CDR2 sequences are LGHNA and YSLEER. The CDR3 sequence is 13 residues long. With 2 bases removed from V and 6 bases from J, the gap between germline ends came to 8 bases. The CDR3 spells CASSQFTGNEQFF. Here the CDR3 DNA reads TGCGCCAGCAGCCAATTTACCGGCAATGAGCAGTTCTTC.

The rearrangement joins TRBV7-2 to TRBJ2-7; D not resolved. Trimming took 1 base from V and 0 from J, leaving 10 bases between them. Germline CDR1 reads SGHTA; CDR2 reads FQGNSA. The CDR3 consists of 15 residues. The CDR3 loop reads CASSLGAVPSYEQYF. Written as DNA, the CDR3 is TGTGCCAGCAGCTTAGGCGCAGTCCCCTCCTACGAGCAGTACTTC.

The V call is TRBV4-3, the J call TRBJ1-2, with D perhaps matching TRBD1 (5 bases). Germline CDR1 LGHNA, CDR2 YSLEER. V was trimmed by 1 base and J by 11 bases, leaving 17 bases between them. This CDR3 has 14 amino acids. The CDR3 DNA follows: TGCGCCAGCAGCCAAGTGTTGGGTGGAGGGGAGTACACCTTC. This encodes CASSQVLGGGEYTF.

V and J are TRBV11-3 and TRBJ2-3, with 10 bases aligning to TRBD2. Germline trimming cut 1 base from V and 6 bases from J; bases unmatched to any gene: 4. The CDR3 loop spans 15 amino acids. Germline CDR1 is SGHNT and CDR2 is YENEEA. The CDR3, as DNA: TGTGCCAGCAGCTTAGGGCTAGCGGGGGCCGATACGCAGTATTTT. Residues: CASSLGLAGADTQYF.

V usage is TRBV19 and J usage is TRBJ1-5; 7 positions agree with TRBD1. V gave up 6 bases and J gave up 4 bases; unmatched junction bases: 6. The CDR3 totals 14 residues. Germline CDR1 LNHDA, CDR2 SQIVND (reference sequence). The CDR3 sequence is CASRGTDTNQPQHF. CDR3 nucleotide sequence: TGTGCCAGTAGAGGGACAGACACTAATCAGCCCCAGCATTTT.

The chain combines TRBV6-1 with TRBJ1-2; D is ambiguous. V was pared by 2 bases and J by 1 base, with 5 bases between. The V gene's germline CDR1 is MNHNS and CDR2 SASEGT. This CDR3 spans 13 amino acids. The CDR3 nucleotides read TGTGCCAGCAGTGAAACGGTTAACTATGGCTACACCTTC. It codes for CASSETVNYGYTF.

V is TRBV5-1 and J is TRBJ2-2; D is ambiguous. This CDR3 contains 14 residues. Germline assignment: CDR1 SGHRS and CDR2 YFSETQ. V lost 0 bases, J lost 8 bases, and 11 bases lay in between. The CDR3 spells CASSLGEVEGELFF. The CDR3 coding sequence is TGCGCCAGCAGCTTGGGTGAAGTAGAAGGGGAGCTGTTTTTT.

The gene calls are TRBV11-2 and TRBJ2-7, with 7 bases that match TRBD1. The CDR3 spans 14 residues. The V and J ends lost 0 bases and 4 bases, in that order; junction bases with no gene match: 3. Germline CDR1 reads SGHAT; CDR2 reads FQNNGV. The CDR3 DNA is TGTGCCAGCAGCTTAGACCGACAGGGTTACGAGCAGTACTTC. Amino acids: CASSLDRQGYEQYF.

The chain couples TRBV5-1 to TRBJ2-5; D is unclear. The length of the CDR3 is 14 residues. The V and J ends lost 4 bases and 5 bases respectively, with 15 bases between them. The germline V gene encodes CDR1 SGHRS and CDR2 YFSETQ. The CDR3 nucleotides read TGCGCCAGCAGCCCCGAAGGGAATGGGGAGACCCAGTACTTC. Protein sequence: CASSPEGNGETQYF.

V and J are TRBV10-3 and TRBJ1-4; D may be TRBD1 (6 bases). There are 13 residues in the CDR3. V lost 6 bases and J 3 bases, leaving 8 bases between the germline ends. Per the germline V gene, CDR1 is ENHRY and CDR2 is SYGVKD. The CDR3 is CAIRTGSNEKLFF. The CDR3 coding sequence is TGTGCCATCAGAACAGGGTCTAATGAAAAACTGTTTTTT.

The chain couples TRBV5-1 to TRBJ2-7, with D possibly being TRBD2 (6 bases). With 0 bases removed from V and 1 base from J, the gap between germline ends came to 11 bases. Per the germline V gene, CDR1 is SGHRS and CDR2 is YFSETQ. The CDR3 is made up of 15 amino acids. The CDR3, as DNA: TGCGCCAGCAGCTTGGGCCCGGGGGAGTCCTACGAGCAGTACTTC. Translating it yields CASSLGPGESYEQYF.

V usage is TRBV30 and J usage is TRBJ1-2; 10 positions match TRBD1. The germline V gene encodes CDR1 GTSNPN and CDR2 SVGIG (reference sequence). This CDR3 spans 12 amino acids. V dropped 5 bases and J dropped 3; count of bases not matched to a gene: 0. Written as DNA, the CDR3 is TGTGCCTGGGGACAGGGGGACTATGGCTACACCTTC. Its protein product is CAWGQGDYGYTF.

The V call is TRBV7-2, the J call TRBJ2-1, with 7 nucleotides matching TRBD1. After removal of 4 bases from V and 5 bases from J, the junction contained 11 bases not matched to a gene. The CDR3 loop spans 16 amino acids. Germline V gene sequence: CDR1 SGHTA, CDR2 FQGNSA. CDR3 nucleotide sequence: TGTGCCAGCAGCTCGCGCCCGGGACAGCCCGACAATGAGCAGTTCTTC. It translates to CASSSRPGQPDNEQFF.